A single sample gave rise to the 24 T cell receptor beta chains below, sequenced in a study of blood T cells in healthy people across ages. It was with a sample-barcoded 5' primer and a J-beta primer mix that a second PCR of roughly 6 to 12 cycles was run. TCRdb called the 5' RACE reads again in MiXCR, with one record for every CDR3 protein. Found here are about 1.8 million distinct CDR3 sequences, roughly 50% of them singletons; the top ten hold 2.1%. The sequencing sample was made of blood. The receptors stem from a woman in her 40s in good health.

This clonotype has more than one count but fewer than ten. The chain employs TRBV29-1 and TRBJ2-3, with unresolved D. The V and J ends lost 7 bases and 2 bases respectively, with 10 bases between them. CDR1 is SQVTM and CDR2 is ANQGSEA in the germline V gene. This CDR3 is built from 12 residues. CDR3 sequence reads: CSEAKATDTQYF. The CDR3 DNA reads as TGCAGCGAAGCCAAGGCCACAGATACGCAGTATTTT.

The J gene is TRBJ2-5, the V gene TRBV15; 11 bases are shared with TRBD1. The ends lost 3 bases at V and 4 bases at J; junction bases unmatched: 7. The length of the CDR3 is 16 residues. The germline CDR1 and CDR2 sequences are LNHNV and YYDKDF (reference sequence). The CDR3 sequence: CATSSPGTGGLETQYF. The CDR3 DNA follows: TGTGCCACCAGCAGTCCCGGGACAGGGGGACTAGAGACCCAGTACTTC.

The V gene is TRBV3-1, the J gene TRBJ1-2, with D hard to call. There are 15 residues in the CDR3. Trimming took 4 bases from V and 0 from J, leaving 12 bases between them. CDR1 is LGHDT and CDR2 is YNNKEL in the germline V gene (reference sequence). The CDR3, as DNA: TGTGCCAGCAGCCCACACCAGGTATCTAACTATGGCTACACCTTC. Translated: CASSPHQVSNYGYTF. The complete variable domain, with remaining parts taken from reference TRBV3-1 and TRBJ1-2, reads DTAVSQTPKYLVTQMGNDKSIKCEQNLGHDTMYWYKQDSKKFLKIMFSYNNKELIINETVPNRFSPKSPDKAHLNLHINSLELGDSAVYFCASSPHQVSNYGYTFGSGTRLTVV.

This clonotype was picked up a small number of times. V is TRBV2 and J is TRBJ2-3, with D unclear. Germline CDR1 reads SNHLY; CDR2 reads FYNNEI. This CDR3 is built from 13 residues. Trimming left V 10 bases short and J 2 bases short, with 13 bases between. The CDR3 loop reads CANQNEITDTQYF. For the CDR3, the DNA is TGTGCCAACCAAAACGAGATCACAGATACGCAGTATTTT.

This CDR3 reads CASSLVVGQGIPYEQYF. DNA of the CDR3: TGTGCCAGCAGCTTAGTGGTGGGACAGGGAATCCCCTACGAGCAGTACTTC. This chain links TRBV7-9 with TRBJ2-7, with 9 bases aligning to TRBD1. The CDR3 is 17 residues long. With V trimmed by 1 base and J by 2 bases, 9 bases remained unmatched. CDR1 and CDR2 (germline): SEHNR, FQNEAQ (reference sequence).

This clonotype was seen only a few times. V is TRBV29-1 and J is TRBJ2-1; D gene unclear. Germline lookup yields CDR1 SQVTM and CDR2 ANQGSEA. This CDR3 is built from 12 residues. The germline V and J ends were trimmed by 4 bases and 5 bases, with 9 bases remaining between them. This CDR3 is CSVGIQNNEQFF. The DNA for the CDR3 is TGCAGCGTTGGGATCCAAAACAATGAGCAGTTCTTC.

As concerns this clonotype: This clone may be a read error of a much larger clone one base away. V is TRBV12-3 or TRBV12-4 and J is TRBJ2-7, with no clear D. This CDR3 spans 12 amino acids. Trimming took off 6 bases at V and 1 base at J, with 7 bases between the two ends. CDR3 protein: CASRIGSYEQYF. The CDR3 DNA sequence: TGTGCCAGCAGGATAGGGTCCTACGAGCAGTACTTC.

The CDR3 reads CASSDRDRGIREQYF. CDR3 bases: TGTGCCAGCAGCGACCGGGACAGGGGAATTCGCGAGCAGTACTTC. This chain joins TRBV11-2 and TRBJ2-7; 10 bases match TRBD1. With 5 bases clipped from V and 6 bases from J, the junction kept 10 bases outside the gene matches. This CDR3 has 15 residues. The germline V gene has CDR1 SGHAT and CDR2 FQNNGV. The whole variable domain, filled in from reference TRBV11-2 and TRBJ2-7, reads EAGVAQSPRYKIIEKRQSVAFWCNPISGHATLYWYQQILGQGPKLLIQFQNNGVVDDSQLPKDRFSAERLKGVDSTLKIQPAKLEDSAVYLCASSDRDRGIREQYFGPGTRLTVT.

The CDR3 DNA follows: TGTGCCAGCAGAATGGGGCCAGATACGCAGTATTTT. This translates into CASRMGPDTQYF. The chain couples TRBV12-3 or TRBV12-4 to TRBJ2-3; maybe TRBD1 (5 bases). V was trimmed by 6 bases and J by 4 bases, leaving 8 bases between them. The CDR3 contains 12 residues.

J is TRBJ2-1 and V is TRBV6-2 or TRBV6-3; 10 positions match TRBD1. Trimming at V came to 7 bases and at J to 10 bases, leaving 16 bases not matched to a gene. The V gene's germline CDR1 is MNHEY and CDR2 SVGEGT. This CDR3 region has 16 residues. CDR3 region: CASNKPGTGAIREQFF. Here the CDR3 DNA reads TGTGCCAGCAATAAACCCGGGACAGGGGCCATCCGGGAGCAGTTCTTC.

V usage is TRBV10-3 and J usage is TRBJ2-1; the D is unclear. TRBJ2-7 explains the end of the DNA better; the J call may be wrong. CDR3 length: 13 residues. The V gene's germline CDR1 is ENHRY and CDR2 SYGVKD. This CDR3 reads CAISEAFYNEQYF. CDR3 nucleotide sequence: TGTGCCATCAGTGAGGCGTTCTACAATGAGCAGTACTTC.

To note about this clonotype: Being one base from a much bigger clone, this may be a read error. V usage is TRBV7-2 and J usage is TRBJ2-5, with TRBD1 matching over 11 bases. Germline V gives CDR1 SGHTA, CDR2 FQGNSA. This CDR3 is 15 amino acids long. CDR3 protein: CVSSLTWGTGGQQYF. CDR3 DNA sequence: TGTGTCAGCAGCTTAACGTGGGGGACAGGGGGACAGCAGTACTTC.

The table lists this clonotype with a few counts. The rearrangement uses TRBV7-2 and TRBJ1-2, with D hard to call. Deletions cut 7 bases from V and 3 bases from J, with 9 bases between. CDR3 size: 12 residues. CDR1 SGHTA and CDR2 FQGNSA come from the germline V gene. The chain's CDR3 is CASIDRYYGYTF. Here the CDR3 DNA reads TGTGCCAGCATCGATAGGTACTATGGCTACACCTTC.

The CDR3 DNA sequence: TGCAGTGCTAGTCACCTAGCGGGGGTGTACCAAGAGACCCAGTACTTC. Its protein product is CSASHLAGVYQETQYF. The chain employs TRBV20-1 and TRBJ2-5; TRBD2 aligns across 10 bases. V lost 3 bases, J lost 0 bases, and 7 bases stayed unmatched. Germline CDR1 is DFQATT and CDR2 is SNEGSKA (reference sequence). The CDR3 totals 16 residues.

This chain uses TRBV12-3 or TRBV12-4 with TRBJ1-2; possibly TRBD1 for D (6 bases). V was shortened by 1 base and J by 7 bases, with 16 bases between the two germline ends. The CDR3 has 15 residues. The CDR3 region is CASSLVGTGISGYTF. The CDR3 DNA reads TGTGCCAGCAGTTTAGTTGGAACAGGGATAAGTGGCTACACCTTC.

In its sample, this clonotype was seen a few times. The chain is built from TRBV25-1 and TRBJ2-4, with D possibly matching TRBD1 (6 bases). CDR1 and CDR2 from the germline V gene are MGHDK and SYGVNS. This CDR3 spans 15 amino acids. Trimming pared 9 bases from V and 7 bases from J, leaving 22 bases between. CDR3 amino acids: CASLRGLTASNIQYF. As DNA, the CDR3 is TGTGCCAGTCTCAGGGGCTTAACAGCCAGTAACATTCAGTACTTC.

The J gene is TRBJ1-5, the V gene TRBV2; the D is unclear. Germline loops: CDR1 SNHLY, CDR2 FYNNEI. The CDR3 has 16 residues. Trimming cost V 4 bases and J 4 bases, with 17 bases left between them. This chain's CDR3 is CASSGRTPLNNQPQHF. CDR3 sequence (DNA): TGTGCCAGCAGTGGCAGGACCCCACTCAATAATCAGCCCCAGCATTTT.

V usage is TRBV12-3 or TRBV12-4 and J usage is TRBJ2-7; a weak D match, TRBD1 (8 bases). V dropped 6 bases and J dropped 2 bases, with 20 bases sitting between them. The CDR3 has 16 residues. CDR3 residues: CASRLSGTGRPYEQYF. CDR3 sequence (DNA): TGTGCCAGCAGGCTAAGCGGGACAGGACGACCCTACGAGCAGTACTTC.

A few counts support this clonotype. This chain connects TRBV12-3 or TRBV12-4 to TRBJ2-7; 8 bases fit TRBD2. The V segment lost 6 bases and the J segment 0 bases; nucleotides outside the gene matches: 7. The CDR3 covers 15 residues. CDR3 residues: CASSRGLASSYEQYF. CDR3 bases: TGTGCCAGCAGCCGCGGACTAGCCAGCTCCTACGAGCAGTACTTC.

A few counts support this clonotype. The J gene is TRBJ1-2, the V gene TRBV27; D gene unclear. Germline V CDR1 and CDR2: MNHEY, SMNVEV (reference sequence). V was cut by 4 bases and J by 2 bases, with 11 bases left in between. The CDR3 spans 14 residues. The CDR3 loop is CASSSSRENYGYTF. The DNA of the CDR3 is TGTGCCAGCAGTTCCTCTCGGGAGAACTATGGCTACACCTTC.

This clonotype was found a few times. The chain links TRBV27 to TRBJ2-4; D is uncertain. The end of the DNA aligns better with TRBJ2-7, so the J call may be wrong. CDR1 is MNHEY, CDR2 SMNVEV, per germline (reference sequence). This CDR3 has 12 residues. The CDR3 nucleotides are TGTGCCAGCATGGAATGGGGTTACGAGCAGTACTTC. Its protein product is CASMEWGYEQYF.

This clonotype was counted between two and nine times. The chain is built from TRBV20-1 and TRBJ2-5; D possibly matches TRBD1 or TRBD2 (5 bases each). The CDR3 is made up of 14 amino acids. V was pared by 0 bases and J by 3 bases, with 11 bases between. The germline V gene encodes CDR1 DFQATT and CDR2 SNEGSKA (reference sequence). The CDR3 DNA is TGCAGTGCTAGAGAGGCTAGCAGGGAAGAGACCCAGTACTTC. Protein: CSAREASREETQYF.

Notes on this clonotype: At one end the junction does not follow the germline gene, possibly because of a read error. The rearrangement uses TRBV2 and TRBJ1-2; D is unclear. The CDR3 has 13 amino acids. Per germline, CDR1 SNHLY and CDR2 FYNNEI. CDR3 nucleotide sequence: TGTGCCAGCAGTGCGAGCTCGGACTACGGCTACACCTTC. Translated, it gives CASSASSDYGYTF. Full variable domain (missing parts from reference TRBV2 and TRBJ1-2): EPEVTQTPSHQVTQMGQEVILRCVPISNHLYFYWYRQILGQKVEFLVSFYNNEISEKSEIFDDQFSVERPDGSNFTLKIRSTKLEDSAMYFCASSASSDYGYTFGSGTRLTVV.

The V and J genes are TRBV21-1 and TRBJ2-4; the D call in the table, TRBD2, was not verified against the DNA. Gene TRBJ2-7 matches the end of the DNA better, so the J call may be wrong. TRBV21-1 is annotated as a pseudogene. The CDR3 is 17 amino acids. The CDR3 DNA follows: TGTGCCAGCAGCAAAGGGGGACCTAGCGGGGGTTCCTACGAGCAGTACTTC. It yields the protein CASSKGGPSGGSYEQYF.